One T cell receptor (beta chain) is described in this entry. The CDR3 does not end in the conserved phenylalanine or tryptophan, so this is likely a read error. Because the CDR3's place on the DNA is in doubt, the DNA is left out and the CDR3 is given as listed by TCRdb. The authors amplified TCR beta CDR3 regions from RNA transcripts. An initial RT-PCR round employing HTBI primers preceded a second-round multiplex PCR. TCRdb redid the calling of the multiplex PCR reads with MiXCR, one entry per CDR3 protein. The repertoire includes hundreds of thousands of distinct CDR3 sequences, over 40% of them detected once, and under 3.5% sits in the top ten. The CDR3 length is 10 residues, termini included. Germline loops: CDR1 ENHRY, CDR2 SYGVKD. The sample is drawn from a study of Graves' ophthalmopathy and Graves' hyperthyroidism.

The sample was peripheral blood. This chain uses TRBV10-3 with TRBJ1-5; TRBD1 reflects the table's D call only, with no check against the DNA. The sequence came from an adult man with Graves' ophthalmopathy. CDR3: CAISGGTGHV.